This record looks at one TCR beta chain sequence and its context. The antigen is not known. Profiling relied on immunoSEQ multiplex PCR, and the TCRdb table lists in-frame clones only, not all of them. The table has about 350,000 clones, more than 75% seen once. Indicated treatment: 15 to 20 received Ad26.COV2.S at low or high dose, single or two shots; about five received placebo; per-sample allocation not given. Sampling occurred on day 63 after the first vaccine or placebo injection. This entry is derived from a study of Ad26.COV2.S vaccination and SARS-CoV-2 variants. The overall study: Donor participated within the Ad26.COV2.S arm of the COV1001 trial. Ad26.COV2.S, an intramuscular injection, was given once or twice 56 days apart. The study's findings and limits: The study found higher spike-specific TCR breadth in vaccine than placebo recipients.

Trimming shortened V by 6 bases and J by 4 bases, and 19 bases separated the two germline ends. The germline CDR1 and CDR2 sequences are MDHEN and SYDVKM. The CDR3 extends over 16 amino acids. The material was peripheral blood, obtained in a trial of Ad26.COV2.S vaccine versus placebo. This sequence originates from a person aged 18 to 65 who received the Ad26.COV2.S COVID-19 vaccine or a placebo. The V and J genes are TRBV28 and TRBJ1-5; D may be TRBD1 (5 bases). CDR3 loop: CASSLQNPGGNQPQHF. Written as DNA, the CDR3 is TGTGCCAGCAGCCTACAGAACCCTGGGGGTAATCAGCCCCAGCATTTT.